This TCR beta chain was observed in a study of T-cell reconstitution after alpha-beta-depleted transplantation in children. In its sample, this clonotype was seen a few times. What it binds is unknown. CDR1 is MDHEN, CDR2 SYDVKM, per germline. V shed 8 bases and J shed 6 bases, with 14 bases lying between them. The CDR3 length is 12 residues. It was with unique molecular identifiers that the TCRbeta library was prepared. In TCRdb, the PCR reads were re-called with MiXCR into one record per CDR3 protein. The sample consists of around 700,000 distinct CDR3 sequences, roughly 13% of them appearing once. The study, taken as a whole, reports: From newly produced T cells came most of the T-cell counts and diversity one year after transplant. Surviving recipient T cells and intrathymic progenitors accounted for some patients' high TCRbeta diversity at day 60. Reportedly, only several hundred clones from non-depleted graft cells drove alpha-beta T-cell counts at about two months.

This material consisted of PBMCs, taken before TCRalphabeta/CD19-depleted stem cell transplant. The chain couples TRBV28 to TRBJ2-7; D may be TRBD1 (6 bases). This receptor was identified in a girl aged 2 to 9 with congenital amegakaryocytic thrombocytopenia, due to receive a stem cell transplant. The CDR3 region has the DNA TGTGCCAGCGGGGACACGAGCCTCGAGCAGTACTTC. Translated: CASGDTSLEQYF.